The clone carrying this T cell receptor (beta chain) came up many times. Antigen: not known. Additional DNA sequences in this sample encode the identical CDR3. Every patient underwent thyroid surgery untreated. TCRdb re-called the PCR reads with MiXCR. In the table there are approximately 31,000 clones, 15% to 20% of which are singletons. The data are from a study of metastatic and nonmetastatic thyroid tumors. Study overall: Across blood and tumor or nodule tissue, repertoires from malignant and benign thyroid patients were compared with one another. Regarding the study as a whole: For both blood and tumor, malignant thyroid tumors reportedly showed significantly higher TCR beta diversity than benign nodules did.

CDR1 and CDR2 (germline): SNHLY, FYNNEI. The ends were cut back, 6 bases at V and 3 bases at J, with 21 bases in the middle. This CDR3 region has 16 residues. The chain is built from TRBV2 and TRBJ2-7; D is perhaps TRBD2 (5 bases). Sequencing used blood. This clonotype was obtained from a female donor with papillary thyroid cancer or a benign thyroid nodule (not recorded which). Some clones in this sample may be carry-over from other donors' samples. The CDR3 here is CASSHSAPRGGYEQYF. DNA for the CDR3: TGTGCCAGCAGCCACTCTGCGCCCCGGGGTGGCTACGAGCAGTACTTC.